Following are 25 T cell receptor beta chains from one sample sequenced in a study of blood T cell repertoires in COVID-19. Clones were read by immunoSEQ multiplex PCR, and TCRdb kept only the in-frame ones, dropping some. Of fewer than 300,000 clones listed, about 87% are singletons. Sample: peripheral blood. Source of these receptors: a man in his 60s who had recovered from COVID-19.

The genes are TRBV10-1 and TRBJ2-1, with 10 positions matching TRBD2. V lost 0 bases, J lost 0 bases, and 5 bases stayed unmatched. CDR1 WNHNN and CDR2 SYGVQD come from the germline V gene (reference sequence). The CDR3 runs 18 residues. The CDR3 loop reads CASSESAASGGSYNEQFF. The CDR3, as DNA: TGCGCCAGCAGTGAGTCGGCGGCTAGCGGGGGCTCCTACAATGAGCAGTTCTTC.

The V call is TRBV15, the J call TRBJ2-1; D is perhaps TRBD2 (7 bases). Germline loops: CDR1 LNHNV, CDR2 YYDKDF (reference sequence). The CDR3 has 17 amino acids. The V and J ends lost 3 bases and 3 bases respectively, with 18 bases between them. The CDR3 protein is CATSSTYRGAYYNEQFF. As DNA, the CDR3 is TGTGCCACCAGCAGCACGTATCGGGGGGCCTACTACAATGAGCAGTTCTTC.

This clone was seen a handful of times. The V gene is TRBV18, the J gene TRBJ1-6; 10 bases fit TRBD1. The CDR3 runs 13 residues. The V gene's germline CDR1 is KGHSH and CDR2 LQKENI. V was clipped by 6 bases and J by 9 bases; unmatched bases: 2. CDR3 nucleotides: TGTGCCAGCTCCCGGACAGGGGGTTCACCCCTCCACTTT. Amino acid sequence: CASSRTGGSPLHF.

Only one count was recorded for this clone. The V gene is TRBV19, the J gene TRBJ2-2, with a tentative D call TRBD2 (5 bases). V dropped 5 bases and J dropped 4 bases, with 17 bases sitting between them. From germline, CDR1 is LNHDA and CDR2 SQIVND (reference sequence). The CDR3 spans 16 residues. The CDR3 DNA reads as TGTGCCAGTAGTCCCCGAGTAGCGAGGATCACCGGGGAGCTGTTTTTT. Translating it yields CASSPRVARITGELFF.

J is TRBJ1-2 and V is TRBV4-2, with TRBD1 matching over 8 bases. The CDR3 runs 15 residues. Germline CDR1 and CDR2: LGHNA and YNFKEQ. After removal of 0 bases from V and 5 bases from J, the junction contained 5 bases not matched to a gene. In DNA form, the CDR3 reads TGTGCCAGCAGCCAAGAATCCGGGACAGGATATGGCTACACCTTC. This translates into CASSQESGTGYGYTF.

The chain is built from TRBV7-2 and TRBJ2-7, with 7 bases aligning to TRBD2. J was trimmed by 7 bases and V by 4 bases; bases with no gene match: 7. Germline-derived CDR1 and CDR2 are SGHTA and FQGNSA. This CDR3 is built from 13 residues. The CDR3 sequence: CASSSRDYWEQYF. CDR3 coding DNA: TGTGCCAGCAGCTCCAGGGACTACTGGGAGCAGTACTTC.

This clone has just a few counts. This sample also contains other DNA sequences that code for the same CDR3. V is TRBV18 and J is TRBJ1-5; D remains unclear. Germline V gene sequence: CDR1 KGHSH, CDR2 LQKENI. The CDR3 length is 13 residues. V was trimmed by 2 bases and J by 4 bases, leaving 6 bases between them. CDR3 loop: CASSPSRNQPQHF. Written as DNA, the CDR3 is TGTGCCAGCTCACCATCCCGGAATCAGCCCCAGCATTTT.

The chain recombines TRBV5-1 with TRBJ2-7; 7 bases are shared with TRBD2. J gave up 1 base and V 6 bases, and 7 bases lay outside the gene matches. The CDR3 length is 14 residues. Germline V lookup: CDR1 SGHRS, CDR2 YFSETQ. The CDR3 coding sequence is TGCGCCAGCACTCCCAGCGGGGCGTCCTACGAGCAGTACTTC. It is translated as CASTPSGASYEQYF.

V usage is TRBV2 and J usage is TRBJ1-1; tentatively, D is TRBD1 (6 bases). The CDR3 extends over 14 amino acids. V lost 4 bases to trimming and J lost 4 bases, with 13 bases between them. Germline loops: CDR1 SNHLY, CDR2 FYNNEI. Here the CDR3 DNA reads TGTGCCAGCAGTGCGGGGGGGGCTGGCACTGAAGCTTTCTTT. Residues: CASSAGGAGTEAFF.

The V and J genes are TRBV6-5 and TRBJ1-2; maybe TRBD1 (6 bases). Germline lookup yields CDR1 MNHEY and CDR2 SVGAGI. The CDR3 extends over 16 amino acids. Trimming pared 0 bases from V and 2 bases from J, leaving 13 bases between. CDR3 nucleotide sequence: TGTGCCAGCAGTTACTCGAGTGGGCAGGGGAACTATGGCTACACCTTC. Its translation: CASSYSSGQGNYGYTF.

The CDR3 protein is CASSQGDRGDTQYF. DNA for the CDR3: TGCGCCAGCAGCCAAGGAGACAGGGGGGATACGCAGTATTTT. The chain links TRBV4-1 to TRBJ2-3, with 9 bases that match TRBD1. With 1 base clipped from V and 6 bases from J, the junction kept 2 bases outside the gene matches. This CDR3 contains 14 residues. Per germline, CDR1 MGHRA and CDR2 YSYEKL.

The V gene is TRBV19, the J gene TRBJ1-1, with TRBD1 identical over 11 bases. Per germline, CDR1 LNHDA and CDR2 SQIVND (reference sequence). CDR3 size: 16 residues. After removal of 5 bases from V and 2 bases from J, the junction contained 7 bases not matched to a gene. In DNA form, the CDR3 reads TGTGCCAGTAGTTTCGGGACAGGGGGACTTAACACTGAAGCTTTCTTT. This gives the protein CASSFGTGGLNTEAFF.

The J gene is TRBJ1-2, the V gene TRBV4-2; D ambiguous. Germline V gene data show CDR1 as LGHNA and CDR2 as YNFKEQ. Deletions cut 1 base from V and 0 bases from J, with 6 bases between. There are 14 residues in the CDR3. CDR3 protein: CASSQGLANYGYTF. The CDR3 DNA follows: TGTGCCAGCAGCCAAGGGTTAGCTAACTATGGCTACACCTTC.

This clone was seen a single time. The V call is TRBV5-1, the J call TRBJ2-1; TRBD2 aligns across 9 bases. This CDR3 spans 16 amino acids. V lost 5 bases, J lost 0 bases, and 6 bases stayed unmatched. CDR1 is SGHRS and CDR2 is YFSETQ in the germline V gene. CDR3 in amino acids: CASRSGGGASYNEQFF. The CDR3, as DNA: TGCGCCAGCAGGTCCGGCGGGGGGGCCTCCTACAATGAGCAGTTCTTC.

The gene calls are TRBV6-5 and TRBJ1-1, with unresolved D. The CDR3 consists of 13 residues. Germline CDR1 MNHEY, CDR2 SVGAGI. The germline V and J ends were trimmed by 6 bases and 1 base, with 9 bases remaining between them. CDR3 residues: CASRLTENTEAFF. CDR3 DNA sequence: TGTGCCAGCAGGCTCACAGAGAACACTGAAGCTTTCTTT.

The chain carries TRBV6-5 and TRBJ2-3; D is possibly TRBD1 (6 bases). V was clipped by 5 bases and J by 2 bases, with 11 bases between them. This CDR3 comprises 14 residues. The germline CDR1 and CDR2 sequences are MNHEY and SVGAGI. This CDR3 is CASSKTGFTDTQYF. The CDR3 DNA sequence: TGTGCCAGCAGTAAGACAGGTTTCACAGATACGCAGTATTTT.

The rearrangement joins TRBV19 to TRBJ1-6; perhaps TRBD1 as D (6 bases). Per the germline V gene, CDR1 is LNHDA and CDR2 is SQIVND (reference sequence). The CDR3 runs to 15 residues. Trimming left V 8 bases short and J 8 bases short, with 19 bases between. The CDR3 nucleotides are TGTGCCAGTTCCCCCAGGGGCCCCAGTGATTCACCCCTCCACTTT. Amino acid sequence: CASSPRGPSDSPLHF.

The rearrangement links TRBV7-9 to TRBJ2-7; 10 bases are shared with TRBD1. This CDR3 region has 14 residues. With 4 bases clipped from V and 1 base from J, the junction kept 1 base outside the gene matches. CDR1 is SEHNR, CDR2 FQNEAQ, per germline (reference sequence). The CDR3 coding sequence is TGTGCCAGCAGCTCGGGACAGGGGTCCTACGAGCAGTACTTC. Its translation is CASSSGQGSYEQYF.

In its sample, this clone was seen a few times. The V gene is TRBV3-1 (or the pseudogene TRBV3-2), the J gene TRBJ1-2; 7 bases match TRBD1. CDR1 LGHDT and CDR2 YNNKEL come from the germline V gene (reference sequence). The CDR3 has 14 residues. V was clipped by 4 bases and J by 1 base; unmatched bases: 3. The CDR3 nucleotides are TGTGCCAGCAGCCTCCCAGGGGGTAACTATGGCTACACCTTC. This sequence encodes CASSLPGGNYGYTF.

This clone was seen only a few times. CDR3 amino acids: CAWSKGLTGGTEAFF. As DNA, the CDR3 is TGTGCCTGGAGTAAAGGGCTTACAGGGGGGACTGAAGCTTTCTTT. The rearrangement uses TRBV30 and TRBJ1-1, with 8 bases matching TRBD1. The trim removed 2 bases at V and 5 bases at J, leaving 10 bases unmatched. Germline CDR1 GTSNPN, CDR2 SVGIG (reference sequence). The CDR3 has 15 amino acids.

This clone was seen just once. The chain has TRBV3-1 (or the pseudogene TRBV3-2) and TRBJ2-7; 9 bases align to TRBD2. Germline CDR1 LGHDT, CDR2 YNNKEL (reference sequence). This CDR3 has 12 residues. V shed 5 bases, J shed 10 bases, and the junction held 6 bases outside the gene matches. The CDR3 protein is CASSTSGGSQYF. CDR3 DNA sequence: TGTGCCAGCAGCACCAGCGGGGGGTCCCAGTACTTC.

This clone appeared a single time. V usage is TRBV11-2 and J usage is TRBJ2-3; D is possibly TRBD1 (5 bases). The CDR3 consists of 15 residues. V shed 5 bases and J shed 14 bases, with 26 bases lying between them. The germline gives CDR1 SGHAT, CDR2 FQNNGV. CDR3 loop: CASSTVGAGRHRVYF. CDR3 nucleotides: TGTGCCAGCAGCACAGTTGGGGCCGGACGGCACCGTGTGTATTTT.

The chain links TRBV7-9 to TRBJ2-2; 14 bases are shared with TRBD2. Germline lookup yields CDR1 SEHNR and CDR2 FQNEAQ (reference sequence). With V trimmed by 5 bases and J by 5 bases, 7 bases remained unmatched. This CDR3 has 17 amino acids. CDR3 coding DNA: TGTGCCAGCAGCGCTAAGACTAGCGGGGGGGCAACCGGGGAGCTGTTTTTT. It specifies CASSAKTSGGATGELFF.

The V and J genes are TRBV9 and TRBJ1-2; D is possibly TRBD1 (5 bases). Germline loops: CDR1 SGDLS, CDR2 YYNGEE. The CDR3 is 13 residues long. V was cut by 3 bases and J by 7 bases, with 13 bases left in between. CDR3 DNA sequence: TGTGCCAGCAGCGACCGGGACTCAGGTGGCTACACCTTC. Translating it yields CASSDRDSGGYTF.

This sequence joins TRBV11-3 and TRBJ2-5; 7 bases match TRBD1. CDR1 is SGHNT, CDR2 YENEEA, per germline. The CDR3 totals 16 residues. The V gene end was trimmed by 3 bases and the J gene end by 1 base; junction bases not matched to a gene: 8. Here the CDR3 reads CASSFGATGIQETQYF. Here the CDR3 DNA reads TGTGCCAGCAGCTTCGGGGCGACAGGGATCCAAGAGACCCAGTACTTC.